Listed here are 2 T cell receptor beta chains from one sample, sequenced in a study of CD8+ T cells in alopecia areata (dated by TCRdb to 2016 to 2019). Library construction relied on the immunoSEQ multiplex PCR assay. RNA was extracted from all samples and reverse transcribed into cDNA, which served as template for TCR sequencing. TCRdb carries this immuneACCESS record with in-frame sequences only. Its versions omit some clonotypes, under half of them owing to an unresolved V gene in the studies checked, with the rest unexplained. The sample data list 160,000 or so clones, and just over 65% of these were observed just once. The leading ten clones occupy 11% of the sample. Taken with the paper, the label for time point translates to: baseline before oral tofacitinib. This sample comprised CD8+ T cells sorted from blood, obtained at week 0. All receptors come from a human donor with alopecia areata.

This chain uses TRBV30 with TRBJ1-6; D is ambiguous. The CDR3 loop spans 16 amino acids. V lost 3 bases and J lost 8, with 20 bases in between. Germline V gives CDR1 GTSNPN, CDR2 SVGIG (reference sequence). DNA of the CDR3: TGTGCCTGGAGGGGCCCCGATAAGCCCGGCGATTCACCCCTCCACTTT. Translated, it gives CAWRGPDKPGDSPLHF.

V is TRBV11-2 and J is TRBJ2-5; TRBD2 aligns across 7 bases. This CDR3 comprises 14 residues. After removal of 5 bases from V and 2 bases from J, the junction contained 5 bases not matched to a gene. The germline gives CDR1 SGHAT, CDR2 FQNNGV. As DNA, the CDR3 is TGTGCCAGCAGCCATGGGGGGGGGCAAGAGACCCAGTACTTC. Amino acid sequence: CASSHGGGQETQYF.